This T cell receptor beta chain was sequenced in a study of T cell responses to AZD1222 COVID-19 vaccine (dated by TCRdb to about 2021). Background on the whole study: A total of approximately 230 trial participants underwent TCR sequencing, of whom around 200 received two doses of AZD1222 and some 25 received two doses of the MenACWY control vaccine. Trial participants were enrolled into age subgroups of 18-55, 56-69 and 70-plus years, which contained about 150, 28 and 57 TCR-sequenced participants, respectively. General study outcomes and caveats: In the small 56-69-year group, the increase in depth fell short of significance, most likely because of low power. Participants were mostly white British, with more females than males. The authors suggested clonal diversity may have been underestimated. Spike-specific TCR breadth and depth rose significantly after two AZD1222 doses compared with day 0 and with MenACWY recipients. The whole spike protein was spanned by vaccine-associated CD4 TCRs, and dominant responses were seen in regions 160-218 and 743-854. Conclusions about previously exposed vaccinees are limited, since just 6 or 7 AZD1222 recipients were seropositive for SARS-CoV-2 at baseline. Reportedly, almost half of the unique spike-specific TCRs recognized epitopes lying outside the regions that are mutated in the B.1.351 and B.1.1.7 variants. Because no samples from the day 14 peak response were available, repertoires could be characterized only after the peak T cell response.

Remarks on this clone: Its specific antigen is unknown. The input lacks base qualities; no much larger clone sits a single base away.

The sample's time point label, decoded: baseline before first vaccination. The treatment or condition label corresponds to: meningococcal conjugate vaccine given as trial control. The vaccinee samples were drawn from two UK trials, COV001 and COV002, one of which was a single-blind randomized controlled phase 2/3 trial testing AZD1222 (ChAdOx1 nCoV-19) in healthy adults. For TCRbeta chain sequencing, PBMC samples were collected from trial participants at day 0 and at day 28 after the second dose. The CDR3 regions of human TCRbeta chains were analyzed by immunosequencing. In the authors' own workflow: Repertoire TCRs were checked for matches against a reference library of SARS-CoV-2-specific TCRs that had been generated using the MIRA antigen-specificity platform. Breadth meant the fraction of unique TCRs that were SARS-CoV-2-associated, whereas depth meant the fraction of total T cells that were SARS-CoV-2-associated. Each spike-specific TCR was assigned to its reactive spike region and to a CD4 or CD8 class using the MIRA data. Log10-transformed breadth and depth values were compared by one-way ANOVA with Sidak's multiple comparisons tests. TCRdb limited this immuneACCESS table to in-frame rearrangements with V and J called. A share of clones is missing; checked studies link under half to unresolved V genes, and the rest is unexplained. D and trimming come from the DNA, and the V and J calls and clone size come from that table. The sample table holds approximately 140,000 clones, of which 80% to 85% were seen once. The ten largest clones capture roughly 4.5% of the sample.

The CDR3 goes from the cysteine to the phenylalanine over 15 residues. CDR3 DNA only is kept here, 45 bases in frame from base 1. In the germline V gene (reference sequence), CDR1 corresponds to LGHDT and CDR2 to YNNKEL. After removal of 3 bases from V and 7 bases from J, the junction retains 11 bases not matched to a gene. The V and J genes are TRBV3-1 (or the pseudogene TRBV3-2) and TRBJ2-7, and TRBD1 matches 8 of the central bases. The sample was peripheral blood, taken on day 0 of MenACWY control vaccination. The TCR was taken from an adult in good health. The nucleotides read TGTGCCAGCAGCCACTGGGACAGGAGTTCTGTAGAGCAGTACTTC. Its amino acids are CASSHWDRSSVEQYF.